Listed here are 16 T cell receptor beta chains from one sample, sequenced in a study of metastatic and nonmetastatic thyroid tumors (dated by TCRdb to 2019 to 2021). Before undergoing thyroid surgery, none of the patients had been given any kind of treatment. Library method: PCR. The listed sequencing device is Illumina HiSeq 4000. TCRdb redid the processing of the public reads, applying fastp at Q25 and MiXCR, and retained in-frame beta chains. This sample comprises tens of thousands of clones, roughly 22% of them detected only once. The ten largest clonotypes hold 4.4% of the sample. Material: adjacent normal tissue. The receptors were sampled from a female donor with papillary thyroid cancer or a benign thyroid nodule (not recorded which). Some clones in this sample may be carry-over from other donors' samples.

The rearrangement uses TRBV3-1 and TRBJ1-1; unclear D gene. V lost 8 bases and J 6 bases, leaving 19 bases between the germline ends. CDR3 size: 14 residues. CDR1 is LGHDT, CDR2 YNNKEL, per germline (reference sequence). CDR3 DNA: TGTGCCAGCGCAGACCGGGCGATCAGCGCTGAAGCTTTCTTT. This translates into CASADRAISAEAFF.

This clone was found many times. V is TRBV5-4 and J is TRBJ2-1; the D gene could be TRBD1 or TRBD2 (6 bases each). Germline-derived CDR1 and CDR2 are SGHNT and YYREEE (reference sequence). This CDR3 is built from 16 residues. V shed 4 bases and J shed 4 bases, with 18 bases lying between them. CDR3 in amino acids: CASSAEGGTRYNEQFF. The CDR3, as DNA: TGTGCCAGCAGCGCGGAGGGGGGTACTCGTTACAATGAGCAGTTCTTC.

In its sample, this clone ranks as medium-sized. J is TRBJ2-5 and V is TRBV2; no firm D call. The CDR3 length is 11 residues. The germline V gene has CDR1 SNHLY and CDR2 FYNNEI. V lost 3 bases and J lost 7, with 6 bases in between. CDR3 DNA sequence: TGTGCCAGCAGTGACTTGTGGACCCAGTACTTC. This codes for CASSDLWTQYF.

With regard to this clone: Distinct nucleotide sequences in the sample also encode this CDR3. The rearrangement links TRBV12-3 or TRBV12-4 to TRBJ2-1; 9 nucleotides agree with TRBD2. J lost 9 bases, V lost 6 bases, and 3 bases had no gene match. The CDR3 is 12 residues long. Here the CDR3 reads CASRERGVEQFF. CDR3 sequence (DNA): TGTGCCAGCAGGGAGCGGGGGGTTGAGCAGTTCTTC.

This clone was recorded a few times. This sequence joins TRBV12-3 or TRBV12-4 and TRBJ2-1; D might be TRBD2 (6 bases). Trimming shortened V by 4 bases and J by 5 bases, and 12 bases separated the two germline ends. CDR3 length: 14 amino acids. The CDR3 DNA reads TGTGCCAGCAGTTGGAGTAGCGGTCACAATGAGCAGTTCTTC. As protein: CASSWSSGHNEQFF.

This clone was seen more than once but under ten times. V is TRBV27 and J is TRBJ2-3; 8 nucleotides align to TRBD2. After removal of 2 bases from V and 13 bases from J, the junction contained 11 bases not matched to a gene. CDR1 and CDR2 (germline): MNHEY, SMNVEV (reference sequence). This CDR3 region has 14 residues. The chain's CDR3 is CASSLSGSPDTKYF. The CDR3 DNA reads TGTGCCAGCAGTTTAAGCGGGAGCCCAGACACGAAGTATTTT.

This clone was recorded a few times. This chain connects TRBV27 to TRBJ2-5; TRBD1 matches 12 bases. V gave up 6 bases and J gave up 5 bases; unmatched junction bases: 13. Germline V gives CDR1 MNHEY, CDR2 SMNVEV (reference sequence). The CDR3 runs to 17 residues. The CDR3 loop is CASSPNPGTGGRETQYF. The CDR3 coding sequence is TGTGCCAGCAGCCCCAACCCAGGGACAGGGGGCCGGGAGACCCAGTACTTC.

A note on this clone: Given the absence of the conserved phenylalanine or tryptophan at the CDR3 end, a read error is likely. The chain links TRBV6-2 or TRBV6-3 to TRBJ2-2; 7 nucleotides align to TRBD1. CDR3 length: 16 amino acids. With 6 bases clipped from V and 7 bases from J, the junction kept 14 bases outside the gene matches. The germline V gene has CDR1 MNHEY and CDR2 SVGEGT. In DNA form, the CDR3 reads TGTGCCAGCAGCCGACACTATAGACAGGGAAGCGGGGAGCTGTTTCTT. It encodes CASSRHYRQGSGELFL.

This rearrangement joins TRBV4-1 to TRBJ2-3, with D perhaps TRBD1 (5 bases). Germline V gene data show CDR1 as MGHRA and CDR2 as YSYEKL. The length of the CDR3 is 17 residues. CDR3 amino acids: CATSQDKGWASTDTQYF. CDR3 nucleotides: TGCGCAACCAGCCAAGATAAGGGGTGGGCTAGCACAGATACGCAGTATTTT.

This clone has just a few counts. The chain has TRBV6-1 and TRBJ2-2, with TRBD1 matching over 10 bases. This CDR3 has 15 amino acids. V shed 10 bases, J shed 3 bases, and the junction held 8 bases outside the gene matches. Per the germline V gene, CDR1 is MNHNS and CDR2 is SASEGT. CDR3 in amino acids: CANRKGQGYTGELFF. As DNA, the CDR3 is TGTGCCAACCGCAAGGGACAGGGGTACACCGGGGAGCTGTTTTTT.

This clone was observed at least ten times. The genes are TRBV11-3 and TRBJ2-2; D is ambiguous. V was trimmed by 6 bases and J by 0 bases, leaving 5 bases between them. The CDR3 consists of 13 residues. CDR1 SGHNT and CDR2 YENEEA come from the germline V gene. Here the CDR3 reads CASRPTNTGELFF. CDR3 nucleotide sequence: TGTGCCAGCAGGCCAACGAACACCGGGGAGCTGTTTTTT.

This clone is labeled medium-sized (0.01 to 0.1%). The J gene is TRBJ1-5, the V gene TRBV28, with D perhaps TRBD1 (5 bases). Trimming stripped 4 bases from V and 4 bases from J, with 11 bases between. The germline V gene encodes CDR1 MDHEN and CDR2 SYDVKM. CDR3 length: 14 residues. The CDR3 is CASSYSGRNQPQHF. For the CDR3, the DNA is TGTGCCAGCAGTTACTCGGGGCGAAATCAGCCCCAGCATTTT. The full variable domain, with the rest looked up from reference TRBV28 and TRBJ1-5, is DVKVTQSSRYLVKRTGEKVFLECVQDMDHENMFWYRQDPGLGLRLIYFSYDVKMKEKGDIPEGYSVSREKKERFSLILESASTNQTSMYLCASSYSGRNQPQHFGDGTRLSIL.

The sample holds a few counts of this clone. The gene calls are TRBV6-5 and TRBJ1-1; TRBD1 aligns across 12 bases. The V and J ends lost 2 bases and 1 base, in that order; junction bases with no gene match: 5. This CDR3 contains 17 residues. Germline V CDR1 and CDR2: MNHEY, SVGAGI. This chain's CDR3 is CASSYRGTGGRNTEAFF. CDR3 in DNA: TGTGCCAGCAGTTACAGAGGGACAGGGGGCCGGAACACTGAAGCTTTCTTT.

The CDR3: CASSTRALEYEQYF. CDR3 nucleotides: TGTGCCAGCAGCACAAGGGCGCTGGAGTACGAGCAGTACTTC. The V call is TRBV13, the J call TRBJ2-7, with D unresolved. Germline CDR1 PRHDT, CDR2 FYEKMQ (reference sequence). V lost 5 bases to trimming and J lost 4 bases, with 15 bases between them. The CDR3 totals 14 residues.

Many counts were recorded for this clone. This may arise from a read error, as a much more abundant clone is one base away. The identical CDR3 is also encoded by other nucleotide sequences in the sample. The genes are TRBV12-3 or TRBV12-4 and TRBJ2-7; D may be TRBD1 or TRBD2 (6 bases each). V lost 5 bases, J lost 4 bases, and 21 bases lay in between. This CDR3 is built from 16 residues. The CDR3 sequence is CASSPWGPRGEYEQYF. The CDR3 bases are TGTGCCAGCAGTCCCTGGGGTCCTAGGGGGGAGTACGAGCAGTACTTC.

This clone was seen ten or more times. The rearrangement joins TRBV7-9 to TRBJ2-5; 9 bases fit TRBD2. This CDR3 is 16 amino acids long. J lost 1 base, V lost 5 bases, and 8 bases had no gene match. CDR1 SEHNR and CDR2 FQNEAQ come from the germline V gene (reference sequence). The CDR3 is CASSHRGLATQETQYF. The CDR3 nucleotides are TGTGCCAGCAGCCACCGCGGACTAGCGACCCAAGAGACCCAGTACTTC.